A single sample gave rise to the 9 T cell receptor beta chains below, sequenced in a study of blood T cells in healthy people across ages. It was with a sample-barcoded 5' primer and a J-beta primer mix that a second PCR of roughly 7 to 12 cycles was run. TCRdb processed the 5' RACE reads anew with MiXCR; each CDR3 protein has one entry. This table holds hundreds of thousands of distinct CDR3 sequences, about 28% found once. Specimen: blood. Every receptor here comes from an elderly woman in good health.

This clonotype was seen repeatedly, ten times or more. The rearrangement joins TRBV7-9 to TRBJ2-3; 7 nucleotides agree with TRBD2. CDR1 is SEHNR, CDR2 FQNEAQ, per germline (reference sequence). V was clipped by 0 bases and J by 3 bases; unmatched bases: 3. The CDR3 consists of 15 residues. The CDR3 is CASSLAGRETDTQYF. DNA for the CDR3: TGTGCCAGCAGCTTAGCGGGGAGGGAAACAGATACGCAGTATTTT.

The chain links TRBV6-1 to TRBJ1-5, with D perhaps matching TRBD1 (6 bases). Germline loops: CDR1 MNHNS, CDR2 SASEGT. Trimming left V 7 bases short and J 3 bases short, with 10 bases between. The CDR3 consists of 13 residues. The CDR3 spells CASNRDNNQPQHF. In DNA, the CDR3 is TGTGCCAGCAACCGGGACAACAATCAGCCCCAGCATTTT.

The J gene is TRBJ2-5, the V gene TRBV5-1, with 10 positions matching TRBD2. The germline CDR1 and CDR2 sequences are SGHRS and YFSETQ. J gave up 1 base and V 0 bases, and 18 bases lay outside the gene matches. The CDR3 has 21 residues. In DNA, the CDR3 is TGCGCCAGCAGCTTGGGTAGCGGGGGGCCGATAACAACTCTGAGCCAAGAGACCCAGTACTTC. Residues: CASSLGSGGPITTLSQETQYF.

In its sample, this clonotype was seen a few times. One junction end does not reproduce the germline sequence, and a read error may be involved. CDR3 bases: TGTGCCAGCACCGAATTTGGGGGCTATGGCTGCACCTTC. It codes for CASTEFGGYGCTF. The gene calls are TRBV2 and TRBJ1-2; a possible D gene is TRBD1 (6 bases). The CDR3 totals 13 residues. Germline V CDR1 and CDR2: SNHLY, FYNNEI. Filled out from reference TRBV2 and TRBJ1-2, the complete variable domain reads EPEVTQTPSHQVTQMGQEVILRCVPISNHLYFYWYRQILGQKVEFLVSFYNNEISEKSEIFDDQFSVERPDGSNFTLKIRSTKLEDSAMYFCASTEFGGYGCTFGSGTRLTVV.

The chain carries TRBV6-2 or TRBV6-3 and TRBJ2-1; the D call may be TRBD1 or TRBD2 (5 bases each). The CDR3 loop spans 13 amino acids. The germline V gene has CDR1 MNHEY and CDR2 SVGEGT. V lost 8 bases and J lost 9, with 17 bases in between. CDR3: CASLDPGAGEQFF. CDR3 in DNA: TGTGCCAGCTTAGACCCCGGGGCCGGTGAGCAGTTCTTC.

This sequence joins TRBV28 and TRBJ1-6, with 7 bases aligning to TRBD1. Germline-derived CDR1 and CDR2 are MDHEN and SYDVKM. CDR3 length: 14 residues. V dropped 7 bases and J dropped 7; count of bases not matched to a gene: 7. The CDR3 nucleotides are TGTGCCAGCACCAGAGGGGACAGAAATTCACCCCTCCACTTT. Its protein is CASTRGDRNSPLHF.

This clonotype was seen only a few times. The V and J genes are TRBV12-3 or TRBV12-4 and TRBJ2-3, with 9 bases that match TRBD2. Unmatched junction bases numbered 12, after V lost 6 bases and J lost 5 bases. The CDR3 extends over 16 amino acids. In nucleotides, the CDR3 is TGTGCCAGCAGCCGCCCCGCGCGGGGGGGCCGAGATACGCAGTATTTT. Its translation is CASSRPARGGRDTQYF.

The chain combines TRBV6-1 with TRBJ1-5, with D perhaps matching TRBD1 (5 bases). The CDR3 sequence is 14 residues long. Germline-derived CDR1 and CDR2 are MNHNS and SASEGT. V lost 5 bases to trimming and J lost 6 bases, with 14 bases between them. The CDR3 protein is CASSSRVVGQPQHF. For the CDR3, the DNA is TGTGCCAGCAGTTCCAGGGTGGTGGGTCAGCCCCAGCATTTT.

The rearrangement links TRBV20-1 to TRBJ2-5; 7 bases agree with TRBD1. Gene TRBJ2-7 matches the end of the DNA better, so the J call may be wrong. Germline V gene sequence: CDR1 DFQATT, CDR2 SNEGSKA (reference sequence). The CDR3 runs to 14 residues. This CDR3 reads CSAPARQGRDEQYF. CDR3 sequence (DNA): TGCAGTGCGCCGGCCCGACAGGGTCGCGACGAGCAGTACTTC.